The rows below give T cell receptor beta chains drawn from one sample of a study of regulatory T cells in long-lasting Graves disease. TCRdb re-derived calls from the multiplex PCR reads in MiXCR, one entry per CDR3 protein. Of roughly 560,000 distinct CDR3 sequences in the sample, more than 10% were seen once. This sample was shared with a second study, whose subject was T cells in Graves' hyperthyroidism and ophthalmopathy.

The source was peripheral blood mononuclear cells (PBMCs), collected at new diagnosis, from a patient treated with antithyroid drugs. Receptors originate from a woman aged 25-40 years with Graves disease. Each CDR3 is given with its conserved first and last residue. D genes are given only for firm matches. Clone size is given for some rows only: seen once, a few or many times, or a class if the clone is expanded.

d_call	v_call	j_call	clone_size	cdr3_aa	cdr3_nt
.	TRBV4-3	TRBJ2-7	many	CASSQDLGRQYF	TGCGCCAGCAGCCAAGATCTGGGAAGGCAGTACTTC
.	TRBV29-1	TRBJ1-4	many	CSVGVSGLAEKLFF	TGCAGCGTTGGAGTTTCGGGTTTGGCTGAAAAACTGTTTTTT
.	TRBV6-5	TRBJ2-3	many	CASSYGRLTDTQYF	TGTGCCAGCAGTTACGGCCGCCTAACAGATACGCAGTATTTT
.	TRBV11-3	TRBJ1-6	many	CASSLTWGRDNSPLHF	TGTGCCAGCAGCCTGACGTGGGGGAGGGATAATTCACCCCTCCACTTT
TRBD2	TRBV7-9	TRBJ2-5	few	CASSHGTSGNKETQYF	TGTGCCAGCAGCCACGGGACTAGCGGAAATAAAGAGACCCAGTACTTC
TRBD1	TRBV25-1	TRBJ1-2	few	CASSEYWMGTGRGLSGYTF	TGTGCCAGCAGTGAATATTGGATGGGGACAGGCCGGGGTTTGTCTGGCTACACCTTC
.	TRBV20-1	TRBJ1-2	many	CSARDGRGANYGYTF	TGCAGTGCTAGAGATGGCCGGGGAGCTAACTATGGCTACACCTTC
TRBD1	TRBV6-5	TRBJ2-7	many	CASSYSGQRTYEQYF	TGTGCCAGCAGTTACTCGGGACAGCGGACGTACGAGCAGTACTTC
TRBD2	TRBV2	TRBJ2-1	many	CANGLAGTLNEQFF	TGTGCCAACGGACTAGCGGGTACCCTCAATGAGCAGTTCTTC
.	TRBV28	TRBJ2-1	many	CASSLFNGAYHNEQFF	TGTGCCAGCAGTTTATTTAATGGGGCCTACCACAATGAGCAGTTCTTC
TRBD2	TRBV28	TRBJ2-1	.	CASSPGGSRNEQFF	TGTGCCAGCAGCCCGGGCGGGAGTCGCAATGAGCAGTTCTTC
TRBD2	TRBV29-1	TRBJ2-2	many	CSVISGRATGELFF	TGCAGCGTCATCAGCGGGAGGGCCACCGGGGAGCTGTTTTTT
.	TRBV20-1	TRBJ2-3	many	CSARWAASDPTDTQYF	TGCAGTGCTAGATGGGCAGCCTCGGACCCCACAGATACGCAGTATTTT
TRBD2	TRBV5-1	TRBJ2-4	few	CTSSFSGLFNGGQYF	TGCACCAGCAGCTTTAGCGGGTTGTTCAACGGAGGTCAGTACTTC
.	TRBV2	TRBJ1-6	many	CASSEGRVQSPLHF	TGTGCCAGCAGTGAAGGGCGGGTTCAATCACCCCTCCACTTT
.	TRBV19	TRBJ2-1	.	CASSMKESDEQFF	TGTGCCAGTAGTATGAAGGAGAGCGATGAGCAGTTCTTC
TRBD1	TRBV4-1	TRBJ2-2	.	CASSQGTGTGVGELFF	TGCGCCAGCAGCCAAGGGACCGGGACAGGGGTCGGGGAGCTGTTTTTT